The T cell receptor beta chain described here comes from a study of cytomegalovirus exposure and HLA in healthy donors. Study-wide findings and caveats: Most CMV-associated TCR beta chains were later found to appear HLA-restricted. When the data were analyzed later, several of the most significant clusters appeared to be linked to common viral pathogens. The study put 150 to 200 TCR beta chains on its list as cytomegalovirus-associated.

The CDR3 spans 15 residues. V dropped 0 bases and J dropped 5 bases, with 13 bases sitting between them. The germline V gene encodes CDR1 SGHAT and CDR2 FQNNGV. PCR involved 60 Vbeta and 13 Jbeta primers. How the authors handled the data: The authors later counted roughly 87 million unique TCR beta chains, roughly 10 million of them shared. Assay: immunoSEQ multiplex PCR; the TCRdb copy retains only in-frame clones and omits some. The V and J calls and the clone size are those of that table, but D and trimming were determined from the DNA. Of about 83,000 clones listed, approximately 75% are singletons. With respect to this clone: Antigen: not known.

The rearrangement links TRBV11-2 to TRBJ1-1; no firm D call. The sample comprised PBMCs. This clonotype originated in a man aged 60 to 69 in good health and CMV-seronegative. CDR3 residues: CASSLDPVSGTEAFF. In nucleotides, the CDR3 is TGTGCCAGCAGCTTAGATCCAGTCTCGGGAACTGAAGCTTTCTTT.